A selection of T cell receptor beta chains follows, all from one sample in a study of CD8+ T cells in alopecia areata. The protocol was immunoSEQ multiplex PCR, while the TCRdb copy is restricted to in-frame clones and leaves out a portion. The sample consists of 150,000 to 200,000 clones, roughly 64% of them appearing once. The sequenced sample was CD4+ T cells sorted from blood, obtained at week 24, from a patient treated with tofacitinib. The source of these receptors is a human donor with alopecia areata. CDR3s include the opening cysteine and the closing phenylalanine or tryptophan. A D gene is named only where the DNA matches it firmly. The listing skips clone size in some rows; elsewhere it reads once, few, many or a size class.

few | TRBD2 | TRBJ2-1 | TRBV15 | TGTGCCACCAGCAGTCGACTAGCGGGAGACAATGAGCAGTTCTTC | CATSSRLAGDNEQFF
few | TRBD1 | TRBJ2-3 | TRBV19 | TGTGCCTCAAGACGGGACAGGGTGAGGGATACGCAGTATTTT | CASRRDRVRDTQYF
few | - | TRBJ2-5 | TRBV30 | TGTGCCTGGAGTCTAGGGGATGCGGAGACCCAGTACTTC | CAWSLGDAETQYF
- | - | TRBJ1-3 | TRBV23-1 | TGCGCCAGCAGTCAATCTGGGGGGATCTCTGGAAACACCATATATTTT | CASSQSGGISGNTIYF
few | - | TRBJ2-5 | TRBV20-1 | TGCAGTGCTTTTCCCAAAGAGACCCAGTACTTC | CSAFPKETQYF
- | - | TRBJ2-2 | TRBV30 | TGTGCCTGGAGCAGGGTACCCGGGGAGCTGTTTTTT | CAWSRVPGELFF
- | TRBD1 | TRBJ2-5 | TRBV29-1 | TGCAGCGTTGTGGGGACAGAACTCCAAGAGACCCAGTACTTC | CSVVGTELQETQYF
once | TRBD2 | TRBJ2-7 | TRBV30 | TGTGCCTGGGATAGCGGGAGTGGATACGAGCAGTACTTC | CAWDSGSGYEQYF
few | - | TRBJ1-1 | TRBV29-1 | TGCAGCGTTGCAGGGGTGGGGATAAACACTGAAGCTTTCTTT | CSVAGVGINTEAFF
- | - | TRBJ2-7 | TRBV5-1 | TGCGCCAGCAGCTTGGCCTATGGGGCCGAGCAGTACTTC | CASSLAYGAEQYF
few | TRBD1 | TRBJ2-7 | TRBV2 | TGTGTCGGGACAGGGATCCACGAGCAGTACTTC | CVGTGIHEQYF
few | - | TRBJ1-1 | TRBV14 | TGTGCCAGCAGCTCCAGGGTTCAGGCTGAAGCTTTCTTT | CASSSRVQAEAFF
- | - | TRBJ1-3 | TRBV5-1 | TGCGCCAGCAGCCCGACCTCAGGGGTTGGAAACACCATATATTTT | CASSPTSGVGNTIYF
- | - | TRBJ2-5 | TRBV11-2 | TGTGCCAGCAGCCCGATAGGGGGAGGTAGAGAGACCCAGTACTTC | CASSPIGGGRETQYF
- | - | TRBJ1-1 | TRBV5-1 | TGCGCCAGCAGCTTGGGCCGTGGTAGTAACACTGAAGCTTTCTTT | CASSLGRGSNTEAFF
- | - | TRBJ2-3 | TRBV10-3 | TGTGCCATAACTAAGCAGGGCGACACAGATACGCAGTATTTT | CAITKQGDTDTQYF
- | - | TRBJ1-5 | TRBV29-1 | TGCAGCGTCACGGACGCGAGTAATCAGCCCCAGCATTTT | CSVTDASNQPQHF
- | TRBD1 | TRBJ1-6 | TRBV5-1 | TGCGCCAGCAGCTTGGGGCGACAGGGCAATAATTCACCCCTCCACTTT | CASSLGRQGNNSPLHF
- | - | TRBJ2-5 | TRBV27 | TGTGCCAGCAGGGGGTCGGGGCAGACCCAGTACTTC | CASRGSGQTQYF
- | - | TRBJ1-1 | TRBV20-1 | TGCAGTAGGACGGTTTACACTGAAGCTTTCTTT | CSRTVYTEAFF
once | - | TRBJ1-5 | TRBV19 | TGTGCCAGTAGCATTCTGAGGGGGGTAGGGAGCAATCAGCCCCAGCATTTT | CASSILRGVGSNQPQHF
- | - | TRBJ2-5 | TRBV18 | TGTGCCAGCTCAATAGCGGACCAAGAGACCCAGTACTTC | CASSIADQETQYF